Each of the 3 T cell receptor beta chains below was sequenced from the same sample in a study of CD8+CD57+ T cells in acquired aplastic anemia. Investigators profiled TCR beta VDJ and CDR3 from genomic DNA template. Via MiXCR, TCRdb re-called the reads, giving one row per CDR3 protein. The sample lists some 410,000 distinct CDR3 sequences; approximately 70% were seen once. Sequenced material: sorted CD4+, CD8+, or CD8+CD57+ T cells (not recorded which) from PBMCs. Receptor source: a human donor in good health, serving as a control.

This clonotype has only one observation. In this CDR3 the conserved last residue, phenylalanine or tryptophan, is missing, so a read error is likely. The DNA is left out, because the CDR3 cannot be placed on it with certainty; the CDR3 is given as TCRdb lists it. The V and J genes are TRBV7-8 and TRBJ2-3. Both ends counted, the CDR3 spans 12 residues. Looked up from germline, CDR1 is SGHVS and CDR2 is FQNEAQ. The CDR3 is CASSLGTDTEYL.

This clonotype came up a few times. This chain uses TRBV10-2 with TRBJ1-2, with no clear D. The CDR3 consists of 15 residues. Germline V gives CDR1 WSHSY, CDR2 SAAADI. The V and J ends lost 1 base and 5 bases respectively, with 14 bases between them. This CDR3 is CASSELSGGLYGYTF. CDR3 bases: TGCGCCAGCAGTGAGTTGTCGGGAGGGTTATATGGCTACACCTTC.

The chain employs TRBV7-6 and TRBJ2-2; TRBD1 might be the D (7 bases). V gave up 6 bases and J gave up 17 bases, with 28 bases separating them. CDR3 length: 15 residues. Germline V CDR1 and CDR2: SGHVS, FNYEAQ. CDR3 sequence: CASSAGQLLNEQFFF. CDR3 DNA: TGTGCCAGCAGTGCGGGACAGCTCCTCAATGAGCAGTTCTTTTTT.